The 3 T cell receptor beta chains below all came from one sample that was sequenced in a study of blood T cell repertoires in COVID-19. Sequencing used immunoSEQ multiplex PCR; TCRdb keeps in-frame clones, though not all of them. The sample contains about 190,000 clones, 76% of which appear only once. The specimen sequenced was PBMCs or T cells enriched from blood (not recorded which). The receptors were sampled from a woman aged 50 to 60 with acute COVID-19.

CDR3 coding DNA: TGTGCCAGCAGTCGTTCTTCGGCGCTAGGGGCCTACAATGAGCAGTTCTTC. Residues: CASSRSSALGAYNEQFF. The J gene is TRBJ2-1, the V gene TRBV6-4; a possible D gene is TRBD1 (5 bases). Germline-derived CDR1 and CDR2 are MRHNA and SNTAGT. The CDR3 sequence is 17 residues long. Trimming cost V 5 bases and J 2 bases, with 19 bases left between them.

This clone was recorded a few times. The chain links TRBV2 to TRBJ2-5; 7 bases map to TRBD1. This CDR3 is built from 15 residues. Germline V gene sequence: CDR1 SNHLY, CDR2 FYNNEI. With V trimmed by 2 bases and J by 3 bases, 6 bases remained unmatched. For the CDR3, the DNA is TGTGCCAGCAGTGAAAAGGACAGGATAAAAGAGACCCAGTACTTC. Protein sequence: CASSEKDRIKETQYF.

The CDR3 coding sequence is TGTGCCAGCAGAGACCTGGGACAGGGGAACACCGGGGAGCTGTTTTTT. Protein product: CASRDLGQGNTGELFF. The chain couples TRBV2 to TRBJ2-2; 9 positions match TRBD1. V lost 6 bases, J lost 1 base, and 6 bases stayed unmatched. The CDR3 loop spans 16 amino acids. Looked up from germline, CDR1 is SNHLY and CDR2 is FYNNEI. Complete variable domain (other parts from reference TRBV2 and TRBJ2-2): EPEVTQTPSHQVTQMGQEVILRCVPISNHLYFYWYRQILGQKVEFLVSFYNNEISEKSEIFDDQFSVERPDGSNFTLKIRSTKLEDSAMYFCASRDLGQGNTGELFFGEGSRLTVL.